This TCR beta chain stems from a study of T cell responses to AZD1222 COVID-19 vaccine. Findings and limits, study-wide: The sample set comprised mostly white British donors with more females, and clonal diversity was possibly underestimated. Recipients of AZD1222 seropositive at baseline numbered only six or seven. As reported, nearly half of all spike-specific TCRs target variant regions that are unmutated. With dominance at 160-218 and 743-854, vaccine-associated CD4 TCRs spanned spike.

Method: immunoSEQ multiplex PCR; TCRdb's copy keeps in-frame clones and lacks some. This table has about 110,000 clones, about 90% appearing once. This CDR3 spans 15 amino acids. CDR1 and CDR2 (germline): MGHDK, SYGVNS. V lost 4 bases, J lost 6 bases, and 8 bases stayed unmatched. Note on this clone: Its antigen is undetermined.

The TCR originated in an adult in good health. The sequenced sample was peripheral blood, obtained on day 0 of AZD1222 vaccination. The chain couples TRBV25-1 to TRBJ2-3, with TRBD1 identical over 9 bases. CDR3 bases: TGTGCCAGCAGTGCCCTGGACAGGGGACGCGATACGCAGTATTTT. Translating it yields CASSALDRGRDTQYF. Using reference TRBV25-1 and TRBJ2-3 for the parts outside the CDR3, the full variable domain is EADIYQTPRYLVIGTGKKITLECSQTMGHDKMYWYQQDPGMELHLIHYSYGVNSTEKGDLSSESTVSRIRTEHFPLTLESARPSHTSQYLCASSALDRGRDTQYFGPGTRLTVL.